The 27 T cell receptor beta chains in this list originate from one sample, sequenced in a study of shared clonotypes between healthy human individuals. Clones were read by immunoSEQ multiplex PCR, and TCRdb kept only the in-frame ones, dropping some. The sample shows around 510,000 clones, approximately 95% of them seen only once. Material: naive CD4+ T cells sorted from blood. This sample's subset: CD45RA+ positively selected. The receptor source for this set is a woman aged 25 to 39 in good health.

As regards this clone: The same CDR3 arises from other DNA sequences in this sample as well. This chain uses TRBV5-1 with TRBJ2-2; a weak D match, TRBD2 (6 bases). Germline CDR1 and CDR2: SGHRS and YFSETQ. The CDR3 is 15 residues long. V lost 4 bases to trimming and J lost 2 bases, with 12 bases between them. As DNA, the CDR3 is TGCGCCAGCAGCCCCGGGACTCCAAACACCGGGGAGCTGTTTTTT. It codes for CASSPGTPNTGELFF. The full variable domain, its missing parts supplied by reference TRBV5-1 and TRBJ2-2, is KAGVTQTPRYLIKTRGQQVTLSCSPISGHRSVSWYQQTPGQGLQFLFEYFSETQRNKGNFPGRFSGRQFSNSRSEMNVSTLELGDSALYLCASSPGTPNTGELFFGEGSRLTVL.

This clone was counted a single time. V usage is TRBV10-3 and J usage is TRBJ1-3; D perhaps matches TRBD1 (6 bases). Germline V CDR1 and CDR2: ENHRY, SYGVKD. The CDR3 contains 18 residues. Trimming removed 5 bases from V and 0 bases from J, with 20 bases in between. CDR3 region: CAISPSEGVLSSGNTIYF. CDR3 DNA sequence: TGTGCCATCAGTCCCTCCGAGGGGGTTCTAAGCTCTGGAAACACCATATATTTT.

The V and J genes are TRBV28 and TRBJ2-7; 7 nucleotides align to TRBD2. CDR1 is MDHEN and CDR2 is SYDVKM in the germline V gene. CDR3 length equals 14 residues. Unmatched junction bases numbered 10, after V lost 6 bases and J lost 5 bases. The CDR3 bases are TGTGCCAGCAGCCCCTTGAGCGGGACCGACGAGCAGTACTTC. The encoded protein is CASSPLSGTDEQYF.

In nucleotides, the CDR3 is TGTGCCAGCAGCGGTGGACGCGGCGAGCAGTACTTC. Translation: CASSGGRGEQYF. V is TRBV21-1 and J is TRBJ2-5. The J call may be in error: the DNA end matches TRBJ2-7 better. TRBV21-1 is annotated as a pseudogene. The CDR3 has 12 residues.

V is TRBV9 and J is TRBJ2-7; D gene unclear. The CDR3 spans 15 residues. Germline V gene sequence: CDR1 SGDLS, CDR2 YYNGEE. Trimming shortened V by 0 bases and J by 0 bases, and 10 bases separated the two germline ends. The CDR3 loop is CASSVGPASSYEQYF. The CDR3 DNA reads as TGTGCCAGCAGCGTAGGCCCAGCGAGCTCCTACGAGCAGTACTTC.

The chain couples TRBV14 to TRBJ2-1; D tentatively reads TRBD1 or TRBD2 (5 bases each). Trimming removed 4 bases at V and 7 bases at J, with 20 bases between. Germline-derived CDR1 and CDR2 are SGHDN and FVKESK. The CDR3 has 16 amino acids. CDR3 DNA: TGTGCCAGCAGCCCCCTCGGAGCTGGGGGATGGAATGAGCAGTTCTTC. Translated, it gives CASSPLGAGGWNEQFF.

The CDR3 here is CASTSGAGETQYF. CDR3 nucleotides: TGTGCCAGCACCTCGGGAGCTGGTGAGACCCAGTACTTC. V gene TRBV28 combines with J gene TRBJ2-5; possible D gene TRBD2, 6 bases. Germline V lookup: CDR1 MDHEN, CDR2 SYDVKM. V lost 7 bases and J lost 5, with 14 bases in between. The CDR3 totals 13 residues.

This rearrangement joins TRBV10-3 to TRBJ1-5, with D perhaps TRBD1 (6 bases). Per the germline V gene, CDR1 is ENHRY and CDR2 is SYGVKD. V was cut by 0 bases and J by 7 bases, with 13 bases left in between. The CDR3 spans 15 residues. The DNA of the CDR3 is TGTGCCATCAGTGAGTCGACGGGGGCAGGCCAGCCCCAGCATTTT. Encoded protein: CAISESTGAGQPQHF.

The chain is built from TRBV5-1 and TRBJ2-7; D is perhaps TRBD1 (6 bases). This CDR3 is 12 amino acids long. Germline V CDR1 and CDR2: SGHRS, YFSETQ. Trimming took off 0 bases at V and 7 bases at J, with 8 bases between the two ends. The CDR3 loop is CASSLEGVEQYF. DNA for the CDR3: TGCGCCAGCAGCTTGGAGGGGGTAGAGCAGTACTTC.

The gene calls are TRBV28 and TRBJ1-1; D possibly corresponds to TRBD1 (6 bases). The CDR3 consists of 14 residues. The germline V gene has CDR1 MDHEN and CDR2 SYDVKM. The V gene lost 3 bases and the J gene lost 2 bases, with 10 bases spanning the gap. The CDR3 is CASSLDSQNTEAFF. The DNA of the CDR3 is TGTGCCAGCAGTTTGGACAGCCAAAACACTGAAGCTTTCTTT.

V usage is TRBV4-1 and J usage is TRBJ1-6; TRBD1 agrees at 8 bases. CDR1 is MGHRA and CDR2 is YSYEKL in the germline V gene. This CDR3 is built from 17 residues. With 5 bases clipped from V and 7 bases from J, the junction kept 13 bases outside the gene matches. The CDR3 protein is CASSEGTGRGFNSPLHF. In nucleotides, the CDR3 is TGCGCCAGCAGCGAAGGGACAGGACGGGGATTCAATTCACCCCTCCACTTT.

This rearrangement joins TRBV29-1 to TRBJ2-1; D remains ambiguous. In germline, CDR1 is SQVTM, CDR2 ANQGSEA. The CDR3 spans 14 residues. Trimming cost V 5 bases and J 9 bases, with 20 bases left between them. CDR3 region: CSVFGPNFPGEQFF. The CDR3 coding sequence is TGCAGCGTTTTCGGCCCTAATTTCCCGGGTGAGCAGTTCTTC.

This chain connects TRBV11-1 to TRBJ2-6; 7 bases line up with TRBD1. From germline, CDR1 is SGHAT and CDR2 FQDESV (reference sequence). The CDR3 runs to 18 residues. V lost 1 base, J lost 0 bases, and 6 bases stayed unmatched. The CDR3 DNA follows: TGTGCCAGCAGCTTAGGTACAGGGGTGTTCTCTGGGGCCAACGTCCTGACTTTC. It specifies CASSLGTGVFSGANVLTF.

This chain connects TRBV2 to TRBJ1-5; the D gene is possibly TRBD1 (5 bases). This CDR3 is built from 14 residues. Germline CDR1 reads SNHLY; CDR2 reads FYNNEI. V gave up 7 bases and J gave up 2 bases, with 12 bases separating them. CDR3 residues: CASIGGYGNQPQHF. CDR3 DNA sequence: TGTGCCAGCATCGGGGGGTATGGCAATCAGCCCCAGCATTTT.

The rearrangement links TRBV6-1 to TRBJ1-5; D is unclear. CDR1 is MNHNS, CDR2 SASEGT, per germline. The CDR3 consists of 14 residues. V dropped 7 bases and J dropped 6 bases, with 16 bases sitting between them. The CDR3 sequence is CASIRAPEGQPQHF. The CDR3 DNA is TGTGCCAGCATAAGGGCCCCCGAGGGTCAGCCCCAGCATTTT.

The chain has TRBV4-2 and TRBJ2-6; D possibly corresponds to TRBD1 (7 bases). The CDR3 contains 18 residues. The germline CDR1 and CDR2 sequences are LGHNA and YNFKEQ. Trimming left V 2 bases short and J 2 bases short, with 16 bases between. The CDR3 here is CASSQPRQGLAGANVLTF. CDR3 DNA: TGTGCCAGCAGCCAACCCCGACAGGGACTCGCTGGGGCCAACGTCCTGACTTTC.

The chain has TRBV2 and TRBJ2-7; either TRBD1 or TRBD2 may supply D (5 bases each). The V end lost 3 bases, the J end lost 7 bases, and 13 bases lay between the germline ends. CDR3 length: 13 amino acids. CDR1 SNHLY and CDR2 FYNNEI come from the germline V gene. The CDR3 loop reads CASSEGRSLEQYF. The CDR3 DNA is TGTGCCAGCAGTGAGGGACGGAGCCTGGAGCAGTACTTC.

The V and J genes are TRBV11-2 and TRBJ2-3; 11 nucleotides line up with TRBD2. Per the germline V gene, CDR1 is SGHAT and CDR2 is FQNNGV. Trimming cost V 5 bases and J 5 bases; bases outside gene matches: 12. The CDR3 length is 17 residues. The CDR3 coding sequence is TGTGCCAGCAGCCGTGAGATAGCGGGAGGGCCTATAGATACGCAGTATTTT. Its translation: CASSREIAGGPIDTQYF.

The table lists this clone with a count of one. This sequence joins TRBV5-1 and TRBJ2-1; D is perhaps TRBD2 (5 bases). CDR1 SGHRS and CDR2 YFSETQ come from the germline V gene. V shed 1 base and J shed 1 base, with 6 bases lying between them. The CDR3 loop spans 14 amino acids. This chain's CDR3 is CASSLLASYNEQFF. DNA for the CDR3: TGCGCCAGCAGCTTGTTAGCGTCCTACAATGAGCAGTTCTTC.

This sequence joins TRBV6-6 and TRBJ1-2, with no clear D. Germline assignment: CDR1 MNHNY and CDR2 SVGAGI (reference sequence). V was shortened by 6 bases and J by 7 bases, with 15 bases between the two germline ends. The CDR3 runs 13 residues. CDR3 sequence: CASRESGFSGYTF. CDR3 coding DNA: TGTGCCAGCAGAGAGAGTGGATTTTCTGGCTACACCTTC.

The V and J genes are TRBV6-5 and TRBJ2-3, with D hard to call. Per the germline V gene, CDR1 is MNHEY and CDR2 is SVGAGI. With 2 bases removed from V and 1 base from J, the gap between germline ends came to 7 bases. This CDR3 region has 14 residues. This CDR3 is CASSYPAGTDTQYF. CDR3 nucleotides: TGTGCCAGCAGTTACCCCGCGGGCACAGATACGCAGTATTTT.

The chain's CDR3 is CASSLTSGRVRTQYF. Here the CDR3 DNA reads TGTGCCAGCAGCCTTACTAGCGGGAGGGTGAGGACGCAGTATTTT. The J gene is TRBJ2-3, the V gene TRBV5-6, with 13 bases that match TRBD2. The CDR3 runs 15 residues. Germline CDR1 reads SGHDT; CDR2 reads YYEEEE. The V and J ends lost 4 bases and 9 bases, in that order; junction bases with no gene match: 8. Filled out from reference TRBV5-6 and TRBJ2-3, the complete variable domain reads DAGVTQSPTHLIKTRGQQVTLRCSPKSGHDTVSWYQQALGQGPQFIFQYYEEEERQRGNFPDRFSGHQFPNYSSELNVNALLLGDSALYLCASSLTSGRVRTQYFGPGTRLTVL.

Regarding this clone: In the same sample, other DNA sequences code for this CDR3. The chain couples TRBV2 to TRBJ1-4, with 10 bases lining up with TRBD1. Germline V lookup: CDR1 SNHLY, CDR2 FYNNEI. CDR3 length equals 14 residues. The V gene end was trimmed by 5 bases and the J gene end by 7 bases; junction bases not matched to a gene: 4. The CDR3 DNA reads TGTGCCAGCAGTCCCGACAGGGGGCTTGAAAAACTGTTTTTT. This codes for CASSPDRGLEKLFF.

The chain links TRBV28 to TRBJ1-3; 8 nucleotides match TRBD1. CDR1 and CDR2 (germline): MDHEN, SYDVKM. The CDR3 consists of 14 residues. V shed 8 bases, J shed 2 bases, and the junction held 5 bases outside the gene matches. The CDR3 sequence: CASRGQAAGNTIYF. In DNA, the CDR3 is TGTGCCAGCCGGGGACAGGCAGCTGGAAACACCATATATTTT.

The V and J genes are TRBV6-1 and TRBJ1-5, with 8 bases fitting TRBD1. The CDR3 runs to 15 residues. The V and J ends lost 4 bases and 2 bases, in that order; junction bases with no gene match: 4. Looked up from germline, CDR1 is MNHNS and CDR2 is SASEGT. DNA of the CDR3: TGTGCCAGCAGTGGAGGACAGGGAGGCAATCAGCCCCAGCATTTT. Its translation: CASSGGQGGNQPQHF.

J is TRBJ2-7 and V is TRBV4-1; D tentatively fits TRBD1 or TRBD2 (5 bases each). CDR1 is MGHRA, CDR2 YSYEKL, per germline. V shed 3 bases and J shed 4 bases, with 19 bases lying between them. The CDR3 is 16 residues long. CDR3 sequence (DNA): TGCGCCAGCAGCCAGGCTCCGGGACGGGGTTTGTACGAGCAGTACTTC. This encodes CASSQAPGRGLYEQYF.

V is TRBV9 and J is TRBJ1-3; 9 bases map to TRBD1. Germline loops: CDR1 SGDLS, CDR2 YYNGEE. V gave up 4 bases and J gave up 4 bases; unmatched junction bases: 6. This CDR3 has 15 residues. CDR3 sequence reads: CASSQDRGGGNTIYF. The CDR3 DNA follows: TGTGCCAGCAGCCAGGACAGGGGAGGAGGAAACACCATATATTTT. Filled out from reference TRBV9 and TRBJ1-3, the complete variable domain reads DSGVTQTPKHLITATGQRVTLRCSPRSGDLSVYWYQQSLDQGLQFLIQYYNGEERAKGNILERFSAQQFPDLHSELNLSSLELGDSALYFCASSQDRGGGNTIYFGEGSWLTVV.